A selection of T cell receptor beta chains follows, all from one sample in a study of shared clonotypes between healthy human individuals. Sequencing used immunoSEQ multiplex PCR; TCRdb keeps in-frame clones, though not all of them. This table has 1,500,000 or so clones, approximately 97% appearing once. Sequences were obtained from naive CD4+ T cells sorted from blood. Source of these receptors: a man younger than 45 in good health. Each CDR3 is given with its conserved first and last residue. A D gene is named only where the DNA matches it firmly.

length: 16; D: TRBD2; V: TRBV29-1; CDR3: CSVETQGSGRASGQYF
length: 16; D: TRBD2; V: TRBV18; CDR3: CASSQLAGGQTDTQYF
length: 13; D: NA; V: TRBV29-1; CDR3: CSVRLSGANVLTF
length: 16; D: NA; V: TRBV4-2; CDR3: CASSQDQARVDTEAFF
length: 11; D: NA; V: TRBV20-1; CDR3: CSARTVYGYTF
length: 14; D: NA; V: TRBV9; CDR3: CASSVGTSNQPQHF
length: 16; D: NA; V: TRBV7-3; CDR3: CASSITGTGPGNEQFF
length: 13; D: TRBD2; V: TRBV2; CDR3: CASEREDPGELFF
length: 16; D: TRBD1; V: TRBV25-1; CDR3: CASSEFDRERPYEQYF
length: 15; D: NA; V: TRBV4-3; CDR3: CASSQESRASYEQYF
length: 18; D: TRBD2; V: TRBV4-1; CDR3: CASSQLGTSGRAADTQYF
length: 14; D: TRBD1; V: TRBV7-9; CDR3: CASSSVDRDNEQFF
length: 14; D: TRBD2; V: TRBV29-1; CDR3: CSVTGLAGTDTQYF
length: 12; D: NA; V: TRBV2; CDR3: CASRDGNTEAFF
length: 14; D: TRBD2; V: TRBV19; CDR3: CASSTLGSGSMQYF